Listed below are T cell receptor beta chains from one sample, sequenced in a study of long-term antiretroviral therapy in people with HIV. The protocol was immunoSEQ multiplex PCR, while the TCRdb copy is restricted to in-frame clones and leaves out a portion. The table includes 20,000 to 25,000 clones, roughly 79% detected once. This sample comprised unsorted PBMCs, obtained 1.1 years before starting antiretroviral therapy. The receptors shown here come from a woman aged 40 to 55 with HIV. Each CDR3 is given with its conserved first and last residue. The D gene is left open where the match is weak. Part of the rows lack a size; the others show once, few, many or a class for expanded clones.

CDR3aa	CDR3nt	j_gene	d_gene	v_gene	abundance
CASSDGRGGNTDTQYF	TGTGCCAGCAGTGACGGTCGGGGGGGTAACACAGATACGCAGTATTTT	TRBJ2-3	TRBD2	TRBV6-4	-
CASSRDRHQPQHF	TGTGCCAGCAGTAGGGACCGCCATCAGCCCCAGCATTTT	TRBJ1-5	-	TRBV6-5	few
CATLKGTANTEAFF	TGTGCCACTCTAAAAGGGACTGCCAACACTGAAGCTTTCTTT	TRBJ1-1	-	TRBV19	-
CASSSDRGPYNEQFF	TGTGCCAGCAGTTCGGACAGGGGGCCCTACAATGAGCAGTTCTTC	TRBJ2-1	TRBD1	TRBV2	-
CASSHSTSGRLDTQYF	TGTGCCAGCAGCCACTCGACTAGCGGGAGGTTAGATACGCAGTATTTT	TRBJ2-3	TRBD2	TRBV14	-
CASSLAPGTGGSIYGYTF	TGTGCCAGCAGCCTTGCCCCCGGGACAGGGGGTAGTATTTATGGCTACACCTTC	TRBJ1-2	TRBD1	TRBV7-9	-
CASSDRVVVAQYF	TGTGCCAGCAGCGATAGGGTGGTCGTGGCCCAGTACTTC	TRBJ2-5	-	TRBV5-6	-
CASSVQDEGPLHF	TGTGCCAGCAGTGTCCAGGACGAGGGCCCCCTCCACTTT	TRBJ1-6	-	TRBV6-6	few
CASRKGQGEAFF	TGTGCCAGCAGAAAGGGGCAGGGCGAAGCTTTCTTT	TRBJ1-1	-	TRBV6-6	-
CAISEPNADTQYF	TGTGCCATCAGTGAGCCCAACGCAGATACGCAGTATTTT	TRBJ2-3	-	TRBV10-3	-
CASSRTSGGAYNEQFF	TGTGCCAGCAGTCGGACTAGCGGAGGGGCCTACAATGAGCAGTTCTTC	TRBJ2-1	TRBD2	TRBV28	-
CSVQQGDSNQPQHF	TGCAGCGTCCAACAGGGGGATAGCAATCAGCCCCAGCATTTT	TRBJ1-5	TRBD1	TRBV29-1	-